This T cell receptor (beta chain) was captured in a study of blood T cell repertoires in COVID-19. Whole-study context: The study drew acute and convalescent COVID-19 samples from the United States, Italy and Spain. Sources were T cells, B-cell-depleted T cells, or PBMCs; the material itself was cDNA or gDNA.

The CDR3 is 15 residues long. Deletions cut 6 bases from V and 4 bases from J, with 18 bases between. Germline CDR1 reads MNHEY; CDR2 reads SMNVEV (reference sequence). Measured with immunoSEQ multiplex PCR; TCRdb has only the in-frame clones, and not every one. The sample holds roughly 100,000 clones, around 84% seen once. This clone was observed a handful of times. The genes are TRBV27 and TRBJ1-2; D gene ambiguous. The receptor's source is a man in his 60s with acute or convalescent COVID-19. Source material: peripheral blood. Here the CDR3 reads CASSPRRADSYGYTF. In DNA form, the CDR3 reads TGTGCCAGCAGCCCCCGGCGGGCAGATAGCTATGGCTACACCTTC.